This passage covers 5 T cell receptor beta chains from one sample sequenced in a study of blood T cell repertoires in COVID-19. Using immunoSEQ multiplex PCR, the repertoire was profiled, and TCRdb retains in-frame clones only, with some absent. This table holds roughly 70,000 clones, approximately 90% found once. Material: peripheral blood. These receptors all come from a woman of 80 years or more with active COVID-19.

The chain links TRBV20-1 to TRBJ1-1; TRBD1 is a possible D gene (6 bases). The germline V gene has CDR1 DFQATT and CDR2 SNEGSKA (reference sequence). CDR3 size: 11 residues. CDR3 bases: TGCAGACTTAAGACAGGTACTAAAGCTTTCTTT. Its protein is CRLKTGTKAFF.

V and J are TRBV18 and TRBJ2-3, with 7 bases identical to TRBD2. The CDR3 extends over 17 amino acids. Germline V lookup: CDR1 KGHSH, CDR2 LQKENI. V dropped 6 bases and J dropped 6; count of bases not matched to a gene: 18. The CDR3 sequence: CASSRPTPGGVADTQYF. The CDR3 DNA reads TGTGCCAGCTCCCGCCCCACTCCGGGGGGAGTAGCGGATACGCAGTATTTT.

The V call is TRBV6-5, the J call TRBJ1-6, with D hard to call. Germline assignment: CDR1 MNHEY and CDR2 SVGAGI. The CDR3 contains 13 residues. Trimming left V 6 bases short and J 4 bases short, with 7 bases between. The CDR3 bases are TGTGCCAGCAGAACCGGTTATAATTCACCCCTCCACTTT. Its protein product is CASRTGYNSPLHF.

The chain links TRBV7-8 to TRBJ2-7, with D maybe TRBD1 (8 bases). There are 16 residues in the CDR3. Germline V CDR1 and CDR2: SGHVS, FQNEAQ. Deletions cut 5 bases from V and 8 bases from J, with 25 bases between. The CDR3 sequence: CASSVGQGGGFRKQYF. The CDR3, as DNA: TGTGCCAGCAGCGTCGGACAGGGAGGGGGGTTTCGGAAGCAGTACTTC.

This clone occurred a few times. The chain recombines TRBV6-5 with TRBJ2-7; 10 bases are shared with TRBD2. Germline V gene lookup returns CDR1 MNHEY and CDR2 SVGAGI. The CDR3 has 15 residues. Trimming at V came to 7 bases and at J to 4 bases, leaving 10 bases not matched to a gene. The CDR3 region is CASTDGASGSYEQYF. The CDR3 DNA is TGTGCCAGCACCGACGGGGCTAGCGGGAGTTACGAGCAGTACTTC.